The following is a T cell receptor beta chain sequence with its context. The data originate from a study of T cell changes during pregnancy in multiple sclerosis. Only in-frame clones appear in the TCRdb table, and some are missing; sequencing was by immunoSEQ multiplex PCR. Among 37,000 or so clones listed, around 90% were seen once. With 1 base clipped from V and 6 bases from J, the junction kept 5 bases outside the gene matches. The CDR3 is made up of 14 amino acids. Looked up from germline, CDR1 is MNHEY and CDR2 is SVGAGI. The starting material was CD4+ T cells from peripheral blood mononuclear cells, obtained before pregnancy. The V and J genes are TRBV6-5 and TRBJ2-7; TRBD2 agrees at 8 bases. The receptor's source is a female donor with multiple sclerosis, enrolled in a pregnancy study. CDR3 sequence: CASSYYGREAEQYF. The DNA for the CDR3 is TGTGCCAGCAGTTACTACGGGCGGGAGGCCGAGCAGTACTTC.